The entry below describes one T cell receptor (beta chain). No antigen is known for it. Base-call qualities are not available, and no considerably larger clone is one nucleotide away. The library was generated by 5' RACE. Sequencing was performed on an Illumina HiSeq 2500. A second about 7 to 11 cycle PCR used a sample-barcoded 5' primer and a J-beta primer mix. A unique molecular identifier was introduced onto each TCR beta cDNA molecule by a template-switch 5' adaptor carrying 12 random nucleotides. At least 2.5 million CDR3-containing paired-end reads were obtained from each sample. First-strand cDNA was synthesized from all RNA with the Mint cDNA synthesis kit, primed by a TRBC-specific oligonucleotide. After uracil-DNA glycosylase treatment, a first 18-cycle PCR used universal primers M1SS and BC2_uni_R on all cDNA. On the authors' methods: Normalization of each sample was performed by random selection of 1 million high-quality reads, each carrying a distinct molecular identifier. Reads with shared molecular identifiers were discarded instead of being binned into consensus sequences. MiTCR, set to a Q25 quality threshold and the strictest error-elimination algorithm, was used for CDR3 identification, clonotype clustering and error correction. Lower-bound total TCR beta diversity was estimated with a nonparametric unseen species model using Euler transformation. Through fastp at Q25 and MiXCR, TCRdb rebuilt clones from the public reads, retaining in-frame beta chains. One record per CDR3 amino acid sequence lists the most common genes and DNA. Here the V and J calls rest on TCRdb's processing, not on the authors' analysis. Present in this sample are about 1.4 million distinct CDR3 sequences, approximately 59% of which were seen just once. In total, the top ten clones hold 6.5% to 8% of the sample.

The trim is 3 bases for V and 5 bases for J, with a gap of 10 bases between the germline ends. Inclusive of the bounding cysteine and phenylalanine, the CDR3 is 13 residues long. Only the CDR3 region is kept as DNA, spanning 39 bases read in frame from base 1. Based on the germline V gene, the CDR1 and CDR2 sequences are SGHTA and FQGNSA. The sample comes from a study of blood T cells in healthy people across ages (dated by TCRdb to the mid-2010s). A note on the overall study: In model experiments, template switching captured roughly one uniquely barcoded TCR beta cDNA molecule for every two T cells. Age-related changes in TCR beta repertoire diversity were measured in the study by deep sequencing normalized with unique cDNA molecular identifiers. Donors were grouped into four age groups: young (average roughly 15 years), middle-aged (around 39), aged (over 55) and long-lived (over 80). To avoid experimental bias, donors of different ages were randomly spread across the sequencing lanes. For two donors (one aged 18 to 29 and one aged 80 or older), the study analyzed two additional independent replicas of 1 million unique cDNA reads from the same blood draw.

The donors were 40 or so Caucasian individuals from Russia, aged roughly 6 to 100 years, who were systemically healthy. Each donor gave ten milliliters of peripheral blood, collected into EDTA-treated Vacutainer tubes. Ficoll-Paque density-gradient centrifugation was used to isolate PBMCs, with at least 7 million obtained per sample. Total RNA was extracted from PBMCs with Trizol reagent, with at least 5.5 micrograms obtained per sample. Naive CD45RAhigh/CD27high T cell percentages were measured by flow cytometry on a PBMC aliquot from every donor. Summary of the overall study and its limitations: Conclusive comparison of naive and antigen-experienced compartments was prevented by the profiling of bulk unsorted PBMCs. Donor CMV infection status was unknown, potentially confounding age-related changes in expanded clonotypes. Compared with the aged group, more naive CD4+ T cells, fewer expanded clones and increased TCR diversity were shown by the long-lived group, suggesting age selection. Observed TCR beta diversity correlated strongly with the percentage of naive T cells measured by flow cytometry. Estimates of total diversity from one million sequenced T cells were regarded as lower bounds and underestimates. As age increased, observed TCR beta diversity per million T cells dropped in a roughly linear way, and a significant reduction was already evident by age about 40.

This clonotype was obtained from a man younger than 35 in good health. Sequenced material: blood. The chain is made from TRBV7-2 and TRBJ2-5, with the D gene too uncertain to name. DNA sequence: TGTGCCAGCAGCTTGTTGTCTGAGGAGACCCAGTACTTC. This gives the protein CASSLLSEETQYF.